This entry lists 20 T cell receptor beta chains sequenced from one sample in a study of long-term antiretroviral therapy in people with HIV. The immunoSEQ assay was v3.0, run at survey level. The assay was immunoSEQ multiplex PCR, and TCRdb's table has in-frame clones only and misses some. Of under 45,000 clones detected, roughly four fifths appear once; the ten largest clones hold 5.5% to 8%. The sequences come from unsorted PBMCs, collected 1 year after starting antiretroviral therapy. The receptors derive from a man aged 18 to 29 with HIV.

This clone was observed a single time. The chain is built from TRBV18 and TRBJ1-4, with unresolved D. Per germline, CDR1 KGHSH and CDR2 LQKENI. The CDR3 runs 15 residues. Between the trimmed V and J ends, which lost 5 bases and 0 bases, there was a span of 10 bases. CDR3 loop: CASSKQTATNEKLFF. The CDR3 nucleotides read TGTGCCAGCTCAAAACAGACTGCAACTAATGAAAAACTGTTTTTT. Full variable domain (remainder filled in from reference TRBV18 and TRBJ1-4): NAGVMQNPRHLVRRRGQEARLRCSPMKGHSHVYWYRQLPEEGLKFMVYLQKENIIDESGMPKERFSAEFPKEGPSILRIQQVVRGDSAAYFCASSKQTATNEKLFFGSGTQLSVL.

The gene calls are TRBV9 and TRBJ1-1; 9 bases line up with TRBD1. The CDR3 has 17 amino acids. Looked up from germline, CDR1 is SGDLS and CDR2 is YYNGEE. V was clipped by 4 bases and J by 2 bases; unmatched bases: 12. This CDR3 reads CASSPRTGVAQNTEAFF. The CDR3 DNA sequence: TGTGCCAGCAGCCCCCGGACAGGGGTAGCCCAAAACACTGAAGCTTTCTTT.

The J gene is TRBJ2-1, the V gene TRBV9, with D maybe TRBD1 (5 bases). CDR3 size: 16 residues. Deletions cut 2 bases from V and 7 bases from J, with 19 bases between. Germline-derived CDR1 and CDR2 are SGDLS and YYNGEE. Here the CDR3 reads CASSVSSGADRNEQFF. DNA for the CDR3: TGTGCCAGCAGCGTGTCGAGTGGGGCCGACCGGAATGAGCAGTTCTTC.

This chain joins TRBV6-1 and TRBJ2-1; TRBD2 matches 7 bases. Trimming took 8 bases from V and 9 from J; bases not matched to a gene: 4. Per germline, CDR1 MNHNS and CDR2 SASEGT. This CDR3 is built from 11 residues. CDR3 loop: CASGGVGEQFF. CDR3 coding DNA: TGTGCCAGCGGGGGGGTCGGTGAGCAGTTCTTC.

The V gene is TRBV29-1, the J gene TRBJ1-2, with D hard to call. This CDR3 is 13 amino acids long. V was cut by 5 bases and J by 2 bases, with 12 bases left in between. CDR1 SQVTM and CDR2 ANQGSEA come from the germline V gene. In DNA form, the CDR3 reads TGCAGCGTTCCCGATGGGCCGAACTATGGCTACACCTTC. It yields the protein CSVPDGPNYGYTF. Together with reference TRBV29-1 and TRBJ1-2, the CDR3 gives the full variable domain: SAVISQKPSRDICQRGTSLTIQCQVDSQVTMMFWYRQQPGQSLTLIATANQGSEATYESGFVIDKFPISRPNLTFSTLTVSNMSPEDSSIYLCSVPDGPNYGYTFGSGTRLTVV.

V gene TRBV6-4 combines with J gene TRBJ2-2; no clear D gene. The ends were cut back, 0 bases at V and 5 bases at J, with 1 base in the middle. The CDR3 is made up of 12 amino acids. Looked up from germline, CDR1 is MRHNA and CDR2 is SNTAGT. The CDR3 loop is CASSDSTGELFF. The CDR3 nucleotides read TGTGCCAGCAGTGACTCAACCGGGGAGCTGTTTTTT.

The chain couples TRBV28 to TRBJ2-7; D is perhaps TRBD1 (6 bases). This CDR3 is 13 amino acids long. Trimming took off 5 bases at V and 3 bases at J, with 11 bases between the two ends. Germline loops: CDR1 MDHEN, CDR2 SYDVKM. The CDR3 reads CASSGTGNYEQYF. CDR3 coding DNA: TGTGCCAGCAGTGGTACAGGGAACTACGAGCAGTACTTC.

The rearrangement uses TRBV20-1 and TRBJ1-2; D gene ambiguous. The CDR3 runs to 11 residues. V dropped 6 bases and J dropped 6 bases, with 11 bases sitting between them. From germline, CDR1 is DFQATT and CDR2 SNEGSKA (reference sequence). The CDR3: CSAPGPDGYTF. For the CDR3, the DNA is TGCAGTGCACCCGGGCCGGATGGCTACACCTTC.

V and J are TRBV23-1 and TRBJ2-2; TRBD1 might be the D (7 bases). TRBV23-1 is filed as an ORF, its function uncertain. Trimming left V 5 bases short and J 7 bases short, with 17 bases between. The CDR3 runs to 15 residues. The CDR3 region has the DNA TGCGCCAGCAGTGAGGGCAGGGGGGCGGTCGGGGAGCTGTTTTTT. Its translation is CASSEGRGAVGELFF.

This rearrangement joins TRBV14 to TRBJ2-1; no definite D call. CDR1 and CDR2 (germline): SGHDN, FVKESK. Trimming took off 3 bases at V and 7 bases at J, with 10 bases between the two ends. The CDR3 extends over 13 amino acids. The CDR3: CASSQDRTNEQFF. CDR3 DNA: TGTGCCAGCAGCCAGGATAGAACGAATGAGCAGTTCTTC.

CDR3 loop: CASSQDTSQLNYEQYF. As DNA, the CDR3 is TGCGCCAGCAGCCAAGATACCTCACAGCTCAACTACGAGCAGTACTTC. This chain joins TRBV4-1 and TRBJ2-7; D unclear. V lost 0 bases and J 3 bases, leaving 15 bases between the germline ends. There are 16 residues in the CDR3. Germline lookup yields CDR1 MGHRA and CDR2 YSYEKL.

This clone came up a few times. The V and J genes are TRBV9 and TRBJ2-2; D is undetermined. V lost 4 bases to trimming and J lost 0 bases, with 16 bases between them. Germline V gene data show CDR1 as SGDLS and CDR2 as YYNGEE. The CDR3 is made up of 17 amino acids. CDR3 region: CASSLGGVPSNTGELFF. The CDR3 nucleotides are TGTGCCAGCAGCTTAGGTGGCGTTCCATCGAACACCGGGGAGCTGTTTTTT.

The genes are TRBV6-5 and TRBJ1-4; tentative D call: TRBD1 (5 bases). Germline-derived CDR1 and CDR2 are MNHEY and SVGAGI. CDR3 length: 14 residues. V lost 5 bases and J lost 4, with 11 bases in between. The CDR3 DNA is TGTGCCAGCAGTAGCGGGACTCTTAATGAAAAACTGTTTTTT. It is translated as CASSSGTLNEKLFF.

The chain employs TRBV11-3 and TRBJ1-1, with D uncertain. The V end lost 1 base, the J end lost 1 base, and 4 bases lay between the germline ends. The germline V gene has CDR1 SGHNT and CDR2 YENEEA. The CDR3 totals 13 residues. Written as DNA, the CDR3 is TGTGCCAGCAGCTTAGGGACGAACACTGAAGCTTTCTTT. Amino acid sequence: CASSLGTNTEAFF.

This clone was counted once. A junction boundary mismatches the germline segment, possibly from a read error. The chain carries TRBV7-7 and TRBJ2-3; unclear D gene. The CDR3 totals 13 residues. CDR1 is SSHAT, CDR2 FNYEAQ, per germline (reference sequence). CDR3 in amino acids: CASSSDLKDTQYF. As DNA, the CDR3 is TGTGCTAGCAGCTCCGACCTCAAAGATACGCAGTATTTT.

The DNA of the CDR3 is TGTGCCAGCAGTTTATCGACACCTCCCCGAGGCTACACCTTC. It translates to CASSLSTPPRGYTF. This chain connects TRBV27 to TRBJ1-2; D not resolved. The CDR3 runs to 14 residues. V lost 0 bases and J lost 8, with 13 bases in between. Germline V gene sequence: CDR1 MNHEY, CDR2 SMNVEV (reference sequence).

This clone has only a few counts. This chain uses TRBV15 with TRBJ1-2, with 8 bases fitting TRBD1. Per germline, CDR1 LNHNV and CDR2 YYDKDF (reference sequence). The CDR3 totals 15 residues. V lost 3 bases, J lost 7 bases, and 10 bases stayed unmatched. The CDR3 is CATSSEGQGLGGYTF. Written as DNA, the CDR3 is TGTGCCACCAGCAGTGAAGGACAGGGTTTAGGTGGCTACACCTTC.

V and J are TRBV5-8 and TRBJ2-1; D not resolved. The germline V gene encodes CDR1 SGHTS and CDR2 YDEGEE. The CDR3 has 13 residues. Trimming stripped 0 bases from V and 4 bases from J, with 5 bases between. The CDR3 coding sequence is TGTGCCAGCAGCTTGGAGGCGTACAATGAGCAGTTCTTC. Residues: CASSLEAYNEQFF.

The V call is TRBV19, the J call TRBJ1-4; no reliable D call. CDR3 length: 14 amino acids. Germline-derived CDR1 and CDR2 are LNHDA and SQIVND (reference sequence). Trimming removed 6 bases at V and 0 bases at J, with 8 bases between. The CDR3 protein is CASRRRSTNEKLFF. The CDR3 nucleotides are TGTGCCAGTAGAAGACGGTCAACTAATGAAAAACTGTTTTTT. The complete variable domain, with remaining parts taken from reference TRBV19 and TRBJ1-4, reads DGGITQSPKYLFRKEGQNVTLSCEQNLNHDAMYWYRQDPGQGLRLIYYSQIVNDFQKGDIAEGYSVSREKKESFPLTVTSAQKNPTAFYLCASRRRSTNEKLFFGSGTQLSVL.

The chain carries TRBV18 and TRBJ1-1, with D uncertain. The ends were cut back, 0 bases at V and 1 base at J, with 6 bases in the middle. This CDR3 is 14 amino acids long. CDR1 is KGHSH, CDR2 LQKENI, per germline. CDR3 nucleotides: TGTGCCAGCTCACCACCGAGAGGGAACACTGAAGCTTTCTTT. It codes for CASSPPRGNTEAFF.